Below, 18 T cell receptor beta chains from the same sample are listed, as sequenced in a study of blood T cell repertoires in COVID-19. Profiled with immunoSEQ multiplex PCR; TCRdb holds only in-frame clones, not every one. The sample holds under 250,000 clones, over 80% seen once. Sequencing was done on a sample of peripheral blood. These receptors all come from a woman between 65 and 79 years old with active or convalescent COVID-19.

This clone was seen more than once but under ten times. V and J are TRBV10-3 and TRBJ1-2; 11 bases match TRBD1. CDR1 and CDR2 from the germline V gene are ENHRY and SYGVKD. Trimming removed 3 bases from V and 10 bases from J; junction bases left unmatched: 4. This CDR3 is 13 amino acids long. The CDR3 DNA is TGTGCCATCAGTGACCTGGGACAGGGGGACTACACCTTC. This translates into CAISDLGQGDYTF.

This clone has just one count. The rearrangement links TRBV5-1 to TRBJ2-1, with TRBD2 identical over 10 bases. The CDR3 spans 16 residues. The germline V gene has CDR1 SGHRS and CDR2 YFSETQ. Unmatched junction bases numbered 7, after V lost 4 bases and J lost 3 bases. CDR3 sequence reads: CASSPYTSGVYNEQFF. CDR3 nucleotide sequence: TGCGCCAGCAGCCCCTATACTAGCGGGGTCTACAATGAGCAGTTCTTC.

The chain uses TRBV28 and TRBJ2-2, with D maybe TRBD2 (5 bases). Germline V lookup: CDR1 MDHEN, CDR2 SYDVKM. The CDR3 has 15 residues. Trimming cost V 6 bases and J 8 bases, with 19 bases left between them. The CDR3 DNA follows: TGTGCCAGCAGCTATCCGGGATCATCGAGGGGGGAGCTGTTTTTT. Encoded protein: CASSYPGSSRGELFF.

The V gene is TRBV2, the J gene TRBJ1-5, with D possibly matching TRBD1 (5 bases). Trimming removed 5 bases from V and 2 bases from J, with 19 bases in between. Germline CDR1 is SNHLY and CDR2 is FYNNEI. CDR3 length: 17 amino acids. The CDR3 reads CASSQKGVIRGNQPQHF. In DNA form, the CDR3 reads TGTGCCAGCAGTCAAAAAGGGGTAATAAGGGGCAATCAGCCCCAGCATTTT.

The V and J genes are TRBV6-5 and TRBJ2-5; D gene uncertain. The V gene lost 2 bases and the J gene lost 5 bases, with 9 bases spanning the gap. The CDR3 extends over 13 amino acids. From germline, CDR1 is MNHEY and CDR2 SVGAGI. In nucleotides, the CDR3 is TGTGCCAGCAGTTACAGCCTCGTGGAGACCCAGTACTTC. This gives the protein CASSYSLVETQYF.

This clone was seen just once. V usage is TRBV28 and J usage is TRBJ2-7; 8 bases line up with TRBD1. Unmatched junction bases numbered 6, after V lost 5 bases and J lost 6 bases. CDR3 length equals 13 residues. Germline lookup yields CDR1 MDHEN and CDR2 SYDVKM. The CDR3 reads CASSLRQGLEQYF. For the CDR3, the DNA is TGTGCCAGCAGTCTTCGACAGGGGCTCGAGCAGTACTTC.

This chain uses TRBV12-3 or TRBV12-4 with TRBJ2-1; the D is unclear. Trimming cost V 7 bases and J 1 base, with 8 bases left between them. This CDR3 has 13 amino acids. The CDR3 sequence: CASTRGSYNEQFF. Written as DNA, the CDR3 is TGTGCCAGCACCCGAGGATCCTACAATGAGCAGTTCTTC.

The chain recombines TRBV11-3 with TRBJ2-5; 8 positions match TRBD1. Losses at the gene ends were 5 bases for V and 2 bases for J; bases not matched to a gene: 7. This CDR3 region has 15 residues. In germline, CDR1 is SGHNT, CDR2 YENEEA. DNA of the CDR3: TGTGCCAGCAGCCCCGGGACAGGTGAACAAGAGACCCAGTACTTC. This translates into CASSPGTGEQETQYF.

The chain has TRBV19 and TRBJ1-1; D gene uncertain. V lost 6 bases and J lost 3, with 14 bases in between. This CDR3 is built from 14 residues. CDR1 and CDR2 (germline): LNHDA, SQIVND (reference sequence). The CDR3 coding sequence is TGTGCCAGTAGGATAACAGTCGACCACACTGAAGCTTTCTTT. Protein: CASRITVDHTEAFF.

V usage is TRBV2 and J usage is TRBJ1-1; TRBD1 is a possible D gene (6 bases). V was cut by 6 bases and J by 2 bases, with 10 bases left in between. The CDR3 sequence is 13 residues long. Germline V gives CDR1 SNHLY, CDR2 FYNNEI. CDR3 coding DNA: TGTGCCAGCAGCATACAGGGCAACACTGAAGCTTTCTTT. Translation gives CASSIQGNTEAFF.

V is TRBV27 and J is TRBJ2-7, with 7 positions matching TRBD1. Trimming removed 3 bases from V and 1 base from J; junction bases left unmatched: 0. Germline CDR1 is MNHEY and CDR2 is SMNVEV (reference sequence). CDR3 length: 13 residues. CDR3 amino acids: CASSLDRSYEQYF. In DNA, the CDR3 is TGTGCCAGCAGTTTGGACAGGTCCTACGAGCAGTACTTC.

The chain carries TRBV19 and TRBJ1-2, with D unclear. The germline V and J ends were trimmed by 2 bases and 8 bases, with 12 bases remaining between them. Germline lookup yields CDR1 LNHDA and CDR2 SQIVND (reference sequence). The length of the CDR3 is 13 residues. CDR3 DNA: TGTGCCAGTAGTATATGGGGAGGAGACGGCTACACCTTC. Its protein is CASSIWGGDGYTF.

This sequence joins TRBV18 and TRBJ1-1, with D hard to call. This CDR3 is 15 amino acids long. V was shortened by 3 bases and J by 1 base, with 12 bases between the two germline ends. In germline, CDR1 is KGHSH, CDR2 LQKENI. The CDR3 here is CASSPLRGGNTEAFF. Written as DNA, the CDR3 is TGTGCCAGCTCACCCCTGCGGGGAGGGAACACTGAAGCTTTCTTT.

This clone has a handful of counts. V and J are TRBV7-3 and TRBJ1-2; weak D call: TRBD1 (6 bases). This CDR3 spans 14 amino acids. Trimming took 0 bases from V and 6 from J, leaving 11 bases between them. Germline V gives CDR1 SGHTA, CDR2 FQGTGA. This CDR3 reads CASSLTRGENGYTF. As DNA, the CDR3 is TGTGCCAGCAGCTTAACCAGGGGAGAGAATGGCTACACCTTC. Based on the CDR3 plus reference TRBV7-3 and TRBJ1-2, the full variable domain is GAGVSQTPSNKVTEKGKYVELRCDPISGHTALYWYRQSLGQGPEFLIYFQGTGAADDSGLPNDRFFAVRPEGSVSTLKIQRTERGDSAVYLCASSLTRGENGYTFGSGTRLTVV.

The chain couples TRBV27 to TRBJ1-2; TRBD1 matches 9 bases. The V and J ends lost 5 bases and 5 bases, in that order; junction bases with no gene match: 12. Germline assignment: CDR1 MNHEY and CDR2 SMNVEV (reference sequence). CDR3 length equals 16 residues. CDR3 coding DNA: TGTGCCAGCAGTCTTTCTCCGGGACAGGGATCTTATGGCTACACCTTC. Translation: CASSLSPGQGSYGYTF.

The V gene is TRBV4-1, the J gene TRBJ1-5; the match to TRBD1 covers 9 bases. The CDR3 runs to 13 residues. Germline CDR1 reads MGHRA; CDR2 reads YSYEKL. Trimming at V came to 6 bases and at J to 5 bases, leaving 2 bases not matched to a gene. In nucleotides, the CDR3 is TGCGCCAGCAGTCGGACAGGGGATCAGCCCCAGCATTTT. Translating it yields CASSRTGDQPQHF.

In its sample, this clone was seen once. The CDR3 nucleotides read TGTGCCAGCAGTAGCGGGGGCGGAGATACGCAGTATTTT. It encodes CASSSGGGDTQYF. The chain uses TRBV9 and TRBJ2-3; 9 bases are a match to TRBD2. The CDR3 runs 13 residues. V lost 5 bases, J lost 5 bases, and 3 bases stayed unmatched. From germline, CDR1 is SGDLS and CDR2 YYNGEE.

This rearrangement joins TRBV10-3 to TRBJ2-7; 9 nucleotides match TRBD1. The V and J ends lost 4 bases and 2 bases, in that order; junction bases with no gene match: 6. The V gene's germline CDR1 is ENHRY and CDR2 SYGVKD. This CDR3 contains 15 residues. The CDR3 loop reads CAISAPGQGAYEQYF. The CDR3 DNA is TGTGCCATCAGTGCCCCGGGACAGGGAGCCTACGAGCAGTACTTC.